This T cell receptor (beta chain) derives from a study of blood T cell repertoires in COVID-19. Study information: Some COVID-19 samples were acute and others convalescent; all came from the United States, Italy and Spain. PBMCs, B-cell-depleted T cells, or T cells provided the cDNA or gDNA that made up the material.

Source study methods: Nucleated cell number was recorded as an estimate derived from reference gene primer amplification. Some clones are missing from TCRdb's copy, which holds only in-frame ones; the method was immunoSEQ multiplex PCR. The DNA gave D and trimming, while V, J and clone size come from that table. The repertoire includes tens of thousands of clones, roughly 89% of them detected once, and roughly 8.6% sits in the top ten. The receptor comes from a human donor in a cohort sampled during active COVID-19. What was sequenced was peripheral blood.

The CDR3 is CAWLLTSGGSYEQYF. The CDR3 region has the DNA TGTGCCTGGCTGCTGACTAGCGGGGGATCCTACGAGCAGTACTTC. The J gene is TRBJ2-7, the V gene TRBV30, with 12 nucleotides matching TRBD2. With 5 bases clipped from V and 1 base from J, the junction kept 6 bases outside the gene matches. Germline V gene sequence: CDR1 GTSNPN, CDR2 SVGIG (reference sequence). CDR3 length equals 15 residues.